Below are 24 T cell receptor beta chains sequenced from a single sample in a study of T cells in Graves' hyperthyroidism and ophthalmopathy. RNA transcripts provided the source from which TCR beta CDR3 regions were amplified. A first-round RT-PCR of the TCR CDR3 used the HTBI primer set. TCRdb fed the multiplex PCR reads into MiXCR, producing one record per CDR3 protein. The profile shows fewer than 900,000 distinct CDR3 sequences, roughly 15% of them singletons. The sample consisted of blood. The receptors shown here come from a young man with Graves' hyperthyroidism.

This clonotype was detected many times. V and J are TRBV7-9 and TRBJ2-3; no clear D. The V and J ends lost 3 bases and 4 bases respectively, with 14 bases between them. Germline loops: CDR1 SEHNR, CDR2 FQNEAQ (reference sequence). The CDR3 is 15 amino acids. CDR3 in amino acids: CASSFLLPDPDTQYF. The CDR3 nucleotides are TGTGCCAGCAGCTTCCTACTGCCGGATCCAGATACGCAGTATTTT.

The chain has TRBV7-9 and TRBJ2-7; 7 nucleotides agree with TRBD2. CDR3 length: 13 residues. Germline V gene data show CDR1 as SEHNR and CDR2 as FQNEAQ (reference sequence). After removal of 3 bases from V and 6 bases from J, the junction contained 5 bases not matched to a gene. CDR3 sequence (DNA): TGTGCCAGCAGCTTTGACCCGGGGGGCGAGCAGTACTTC. This translates into CASSFDPGGEQYF.

The sample holds a few counts of this clonotype. This chain joins TRBV11-2 and TRBJ2-7; D is unclear. The CDR3 runs 12 residues. Germline loops: CDR1 SGHAT, CDR2 FQNNGV. V was pared by 2 bases and J by 4 bases, with 6 bases between. The CDR3 loop reads CASSLYRYEQYF. The CDR3 DNA sequence: TGTGCCAGCAGCTTATACAGATACGAGCAGTACTTC.

This clonotype was observed many times. The rearrangement links TRBV18 to TRBJ2-7; D perhaps matches TRBD2 (6 bases). Germline V gene data show CDR1 as KGHSH and CDR2 as LQKENI. V dropped 6 bases and J dropped 3 bases, with 12 bases sitting between them. The CDR3 loop spans 13 amino acids. The CDR3 DNA sequence: TGTGCCAGCTCCGGGACTCAGGGCTACGAGCAGTACTTC. Its translation: CASSGTQGYEQYF.

This clonotype came up many times. This chain joins TRBV3-1 and TRBJ2-1; TRBD2 matches at 10 bases. Germline V CDR1 and CDR2: LGHDT, YNNKEL (reference sequence). The CDR3 has 19 amino acids. Trimming at V came to 4 bases and at J to 2 bases, leaving 14 bases not matched to a gene. CDR3 bases: TGTGCCAGCAGCCCCCATGGAGTAGCGGGAGGATTCGCCTACAATGAGCAGTTCTTC. This sequence encodes CASSPHGVAGGFAYNEQFF.

Ten or more counts support this clonotype. A junction boundary mismatches the germline segment, possibly from a read error. The chain is built from TRBV6-1 and TRBJ1-5; 11 bases are shared with TRBD1. Germline lookup yields CDR1 MNHNS and CDR2 SASEGT. The CDR3 consists of 15 residues. This CDR3 is CASREGQGAYQPQHF. The CDR3 nucleotides are TGTGCCAGCAGGGAAGGACAGGGGGCATATCAGCCCCAGCATTTT.

The V gene is TRBV9, the J gene TRBJ1-1, with TRBD1 as a possible D gene (5 bases). The CDR3 sequence is 13 residues long. The germline V and J ends were trimmed by 6 bases and 3 bases, with 12 bases remaining between them. Germline V gene lookup returns CDR1 SGDLS and CDR2 YYNGEE. The CDR3 coding sequence is TGTGCCAGCACTCCAGGGTCCGACACTGAAGCTTTCTTT. Translated: CASTPGSDTEAFF.

The chain links TRBV6-5 to TRBJ1-5; 9 bases match TRBD1. There are 20 residues in the CDR3. V trimming: 0 bases; J trimming: 0 bases; junction bases outside the gene matches: 12. CDR1 and CDR2 (germline): MNHEY, SVGAGI. The DNA for the CDR3 is TGTGCCAGCAGTTACTCGAGTGGGACAGGGTCATTTTATAGCAATCAGCCCCAGCATTTT. This encodes CASSYSSGTGSFYSNQPQHF.

There are a few counts of this clonotype. The V gene is TRBV27, the J gene TRBJ2-2; tentatively, D is TRBD2 (6 bases). The CDR3 sequence is 16 residues long. CDR1 and CDR2 from the germline V gene are MNHEY and SMNVEV (reference sequence). Trimming removed 4 bases from V and 1 base from J, with 13 bases in between. This CDR3 reads CASSSIAEWNTGELFF. The CDR3 region has the DNA TGTGCCAGCAGTTCTATAGCGGAGTGGAACACCGGGGAGCTGTTTTTT.

This clonotype was counted many times. V and J are TRBV20-1 and TRBJ2-3, with D hard to call. V dropped 1 base and J dropped 1 base, with 9 bases sitting between them. Germline loops: CDR1 DFQATT, CDR2 SNEGSKA (reference sequence). The length of the CDR3 is 14 residues. CDR3 sequence (DNA): TGCAGTGCTAGAGGTAGTGGGGGCACAGATACGCAGTATTTT. Residues: CSARGSGGTDTQYF.

This clonotype was recorded many times. The chain links TRBV12-3 or TRBV12-4 to TRBJ2-3; D remains ambiguous. V was cut by 3 bases and J by 0 bases, with 10 bases left in between. The CDR3 extends over 15 amino acids. DNA of the CDR3: TGTGCCAGCAGTTTTTTGGTGAGGAGCACAGATACGCAGTATTTT. Translated, it gives CASSFLVRSTDTQYF.

This clonotype has ten or more counts. This chain links TRBV28 with TRBJ2-7; tentative D call: TRBD2 (6 bases). Trimming pared 10 bases from V and 7 bases from J, leaving 11 bases between. This CDR3 spans 10 amino acids. Germline assignment: CDR1 MDHEN and CDR2 SYDVKM. In nucleotides, the CDR3 is TGTGCCACCTTCGCGGGGGAGCAGTACTTC. This translates into CATFAGEQYF.

This chain joins TRBV27 and TRBJ1-5, with D tentatively TRBD1 (6 bases). This CDR3 has 15 residues. Germline V CDR1 and CDR2: MNHEY, SMNVEV (reference sequence). V lost 3 bases to trimming and J lost 4 bases, with 13 bases between them. For the CDR3, the DNA is TGTGCCAGCAGTTTTGGAGGGGGACCGAATCAGCCCCAGCATTTT. This translates into CASSFGGGPNQPQHF.

There are many counts of this clonotype. CDR3 DNA: TGCGCCAGCAGCCTCGAGGACTACCTAACAGATACGCAGTATTTT. Translating it yields CASSLEDYLTDTQYF. The genes are TRBV4-1 and TRBJ2-3, with D perhaps TRBD2 (6 bases). Trimming shortened V by 4 bases and J by 3 bases, and 14 bases separated the two germline ends. The CDR3 has 15 residues. CDR1 and CDR2 (germline): MGHRA, YSYEKL.

This clonotype was counted at least ten times. The chain employs TRBV11-2 and TRBJ2-1; D possibly corresponds to TRBD2 (6 bases). V shed 4 bases and J shed 0 bases, with 16 bases lying between them. Looked up from germline, CDR1 is SGHAT and CDR2 is FQNNGV. The CDR3 extends over 17 amino acids. CDR3: CASSSAIAASSYNEQFF. As DNA, the CDR3 is TGTGCCAGCAGCTCAGCCATAGCGGCCAGCTCCTACAATGAGCAGTTCTTC.

This clonotype was seen a handful of times. The chain recombines TRBV28 with TRBJ1-3, with unresolved D. Per germline, CDR1 MDHEN and CDR2 SYDVKM. V was clipped by 3 bases and J by 0 bases, with 9 bases between them. The CDR3 is 15 residues long. As DNA, the CDR3 is TGTGCCAGCAGTTTTGGTCTTAGCTCTGGAAACACCATATATTTT. Its translation: CASSFGLSSGNTIYF.

This clonotype occurred many times. The rearrangement uses TRBV10-3 and TRBJ1-4; no clear D. Germline CDR1 ENHRY, CDR2 SYGVKD. The ends were cut back, 8 bases at V and 5 bases at J, with 12 bases in the middle. The CDR3 extends over 13 amino acids. CDR3 protein: CAIGVSQNEKLFF. The CDR3 DNA follows: TGTGCCATCGGAGTCAGCCAAAATGAAAAACTGTTTTTT.

In this sample, this clonotype turned up many times. V gene TRBV7-9 combines with J gene TRBJ2-5, with 9 positions matching TRBD2. Germline V gives CDR1 SEHNR, CDR2 FQNEAQ (reference sequence). Unmatched junction bases numbered 12, after V lost 5 bases and J lost 2 bases. This CDR3 is 17 amino acids long. For the CDR3, the DNA is TGTGCCAGCAGCCCTAGCGGGGTCGTCTCATTGCAAGAGACCCAGTACTTC. Translated: CASSPSGVVSLQETQYF.

This clonotype was seen many times. The chain recombines TRBV7-9 with TRBJ1-1, with D uncertain. Trimming pared 6 bases from V and 1 base from J, leaving 12 bases between. The CDR3 extends over 14 amino acids. Germline CDR1 is SEHNR and CDR2 is FQNEAQ (reference sequence). Here the CDR3 reads CASRFKKPNTEAFF. The CDR3 bases are TGTGCCAGCAGATTTAAGAAACCGAACACTGAAGCTTTCTTT.

This clonotype has a count of ten or more. J is TRBJ2-1 and V is TRBV7-8; the match to TRBD2 covers 8 bases. V dropped 1 base and J dropped 7; count of bases not matched to a gene: 9. The CDR3 sequence is 16 residues long. CDR1 is SGHVS and CDR2 is FQNEAQ in the germline V gene. The CDR3 loop reads CASSLGSGNYKNEQFF. The CDR3 DNA is TGTGCCAGCAGCTTAGGTAGCGGGAATTATAAAAATGAGCAGTTCTTC.

The chain combines TRBV28 with TRBJ2-1; maybe TRBD1 (5 bases). The germline V gene has CDR1 MDHEN and CDR2 SYDVKM. The germline V and J ends were trimmed by 3 bases and 2 bases, with 14 bases remaining between them. The CDR3 loop spans 16 amino acids. The CDR3 region is CASSFGAIEAYNEQFF. CDR3 DNA: TGTGCCAGCAGTTTTGGGGCGATAGAGGCCTACAATGAGCAGTTCTTC.

The rearrangement uses TRBV3-1 and TRBJ1-1; D gene ambiguous. Looked up from germline, CDR1 is LGHDT and CDR2 is YNNKEL (reference sequence). This CDR3 region has 12 residues. V shed 2 bases and J shed 4 bases, with 5 bases lying between them. The CDR3 here is CASSQYGTEAFF. In DNA, the CDR3 is TGTGCCAGCAGCCAATATGGCACTGAAGCTTTCTTT.

V and J are TRBV10-1 and TRBJ2-2, with 7 bases identical to TRBD1. The V gene's germline CDR1 is WNHNN and CDR2 SYGVQD (reference sequence). This CDR3 region has 15 residues. The ends lost 7 bases at V and 1 base at J; junction bases unmatched: 6. In DNA form, the CDR3 reads TGCGCCAGCAAACAGGGGTATTGGAACACCGGGGAGCTGTTTTTT. Its translation: CASKQGYWNTGELFF.

The J gene is TRBJ2-1, the V gene TRBV4-1, with D unclear. This CDR3 has 15 residues. CDR1 is MGHRA and CDR2 is YSYEKL in the germline V gene. Trimming took 0 bases from V and 8 from J, leaving 14 bases between them. CDR3 in amino acids: CASSQDWVSSDEQFF. The DNA for the CDR3 is TGCGCCAGCAGCCAAGATTGGGTTAGTTCAGATGAGCAGTTCTTC.